This TCR beta chain was observed in a study of blood T cell repertoires in COVID-19. Trimming at V came to 6 bases and at J to 3 bases, leaving 4 bases not matched to a gene. There are 13 residues in the CDR3. Those who participated ranged in age from roughly 18 to 90 years and resided in about two dozen US areas. Assignments of participants to cohorts depended upon their own reported clinical history. Recovery among Cohort 3 donors was established by two negative PCRs, clearance, or symptom resolution. In the authors' workflow: Cell counts per sample came from amplifying reference gene primers. Libraries were prepared by immunoSEQ multiplex PCR; TCRdb keeps only in-frame clonotypes and omits some of them. V and J calls and clone size come straight from that table; D and trimming were deduced from the DNA. This repertoire shows under 300,000 clones, 89% found once; its top ten account for 1.7%.

J is TRBJ1-2 and V is TRBV12-3 or TRBV12-4; 7 bases match TRBD1. Sequenced sample: PBMCs or T cells enriched from blood (not recorded which). The source of this sequence is a woman between 40 and 50 years old who had recovered from COVID-19. Here the CDR3 reads CASSPGTDYGYTF. The CDR3 nucleotides read TGTGCCAGCAGCCCCGGGACAGACTATGGCTACACCTTC.